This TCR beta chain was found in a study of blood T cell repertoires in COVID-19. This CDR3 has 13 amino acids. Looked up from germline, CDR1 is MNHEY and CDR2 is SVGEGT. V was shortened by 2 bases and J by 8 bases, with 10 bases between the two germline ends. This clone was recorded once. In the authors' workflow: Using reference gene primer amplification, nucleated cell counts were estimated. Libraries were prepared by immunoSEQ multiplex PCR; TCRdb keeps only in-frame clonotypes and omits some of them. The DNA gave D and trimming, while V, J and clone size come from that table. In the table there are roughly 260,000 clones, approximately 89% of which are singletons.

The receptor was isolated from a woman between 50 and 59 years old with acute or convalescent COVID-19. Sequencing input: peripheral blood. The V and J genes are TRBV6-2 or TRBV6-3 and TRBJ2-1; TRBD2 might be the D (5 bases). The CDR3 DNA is TGTGCCAGCAGTTACGTCCGGGATCATGAGCAGTTCTTC. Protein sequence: CASSYVRDHEQFF.